The 18 T cell receptor beta chains reported below all come from one sample, sequenced in a study of CD8+CD57+ T cells in acquired aplastic anemia. The study profiled TCR beta VDJ and CDR3 using genomic DNA as template. MiXCR, run by TCRdb on the reads, gives a single entry per CDR3 protein. The sample contains hundreds of thousands of distinct CDR3 sequences, roughly 68% of which appear only once. The source material was sorted CD4+, CD8+, or CD8+CD57+ T cells (not recorded which) from PBMCs. The source is a human donor in good health, serving as a control.

CDR3 DNA: TGTGCCAGCAGCGAACACACCGGGGGACTGTTTTTTTATTTT. Translating gives CASSEHTGGLFFYF. The chain links TRBV9 to TRBJ1-3; possible D gene TRBD1, 5 bases. Trimming left V 3 bases short and J 16 bases short, with 23 bases between. CDR1 is SGDLS and CDR2 is YYNGEE in the germline V gene. The length of the CDR3 is 14 residues.

Worth noting for this clonotype: The final CDR3 position lacks the conserved phenylalanine or tryptophan, pointing to a likely read error. The limits of the CDR3 on the DNA are not certain, so only TCRdb's listed CDR3 is given. The chain recombines TRBV24-1 with TRBJ1-4. Both ends counted, the CDR3 spans 16 residues. Germline V gene sequence: CDR1 KGHDR, CDR2 SFDVKD. The CDR3: CATSDWQGGNEQYFGP.

This clonotype was counted at least ten times. CDR3 sequence: CASATRLAGAHGGELFF. The CDR3 DNA reads TGCGCCAGCGCGACCCGACTAGCGGGGGCCCATGGAGGGGAGCTGTTTTTT. V gene TRBV10-2 combines with J gene TRBJ2-2, with 12 bases aligning to TRBD2. Germline CDR1 reads WSHSY; CDR2 reads SAAADI. The CDR3 length is 17 residues. Trimming removed 8 bases from V and 8 bases from J; junction bases left unmatched: 15.

The chain is built from TRBV24-1 and TRBJ2-3, with D unresolved. CDR3 length: 12 amino acids. The V gene's germline CDR1 is KGHDR and CDR2 SFDVKD. V was pared by 7 bases and J by 2 bases, with 6 bases between. CDR3 loop: CATRGNTDTQYF. The DNA of the CDR3 is TGTGCCACCAGAGGAAACACAGATACGCAGTATTTT.

This clonotype was observed at least ten times. The rearrangement links TRBV15 to TRBJ1-5; D gene unclear. CDR1 is LNHNV and CDR2 is YYDKDF in the germline V gene (reference sequence). The ends were cut back, 6 bases at V and 0 bases at J, with 12 bases in the middle. The CDR3 contains 15 residues. This CDR3 reads CATRGLVDSNQPQHF. DNA of the CDR3: TGTGCCACCAGAGGTCTAGTGGATAGCAATCAGCCCCAGCATTTT.

The chain carries TRBV25-1 and TRBJ1-6; D call uncertain. CDR1 and CDR2 (germline): MGHDK, SYGVNS. This CDR3 is 14 amino acids long. V was trimmed by 7 bases and J by 7 bases, leaving 14 bases between them. CDR3 sequence reads: CASIDTRTNSPLHF. The CDR3 bases are TGTGCCAGCATCGACACCCGGACGAATTCACCCCTCCACTTT.

As concerns this clonotype: Mismatch with germline at one junction end may stem from a read error. This chain uses TRBV3-1 with TRBJ2-1; D uncertain. Germline V lookup: CDR1 LGHDT, CDR2 YNNKEL (reference sequence). CDR3 size: 14 residues. The CDR3 protein is CASSPSPDSYNEQF. For the CDR3, the DNA is TGTGCCAGCAGCCCCTCACCAGACTCCTACAATGAGCAGTTC.

This clonotype was seen just once. The junction shows a germline mismatch at one end, possibly a read error. The V and J genes are TRBV7-8 and TRBJ2-7, with 8 bases matching TRBD2. The CDR3 is made up of 15 amino acids. Germline V gene data show CDR1 as SGHVS and CDR2 as FQNEAQ. Here the CDR3 reads CATSRGSGATYEQYF. The DNA of the CDR3 is TGTGCCACCAGCAGAGGTAGCGGGGCGACCTACGAGCAGTACTTC.

The V and J genes are TRBV20-1 and TRBJ2-1; D tentatively reads TRBD1 or TRBD2 (5 bases each). The germline gives CDR1 DFQATT, CDR2 SNEGSKA (reference sequence). The CDR3 consists of 11 residues. Trimming removed 5 bases at V and 4 bases at J, with 6 bases between. This chain's CDR3 is CSAGGYNEQFF. The CDR3 DNA reads as TGCAGTGCTGGGGGATACAATGAGCAGTTCTTC.

This clonotype was detected a few times. V usage is TRBV10-3 and J usage is TRBJ1-1; no reliable D call. The V gene lost 2 bases and the J gene lost 1 base, with 11 bases spanning the gap. CDR1 and CDR2 from the germline V gene are ENHRY and SYGVKD. The CDR3 runs to 15 residues. CDR3 nucleotides: TGTGCCATCAGTGAGGGAGTAGAGGGGAACACTGAAGCTTTCTTT. The encoded protein is CAISEGVEGNTEAFF.

About this clonotype: One end of the junction is discordant with germline, which a read error may explain. The chain links TRBV7-3 to TRBJ1-6; D is unclear. The V gene's germline CDR1 is SGHTA and CDR2 FQGTGA. The CDR3 contains 13 residues. CDR3 DNA sequence: TGTGCCAGCAGCTTATATGGAAACTCCCCCCACCACTTT. This translates into CASSLYGNSPHHF.

The chain joins TRBV7-9 to TRBJ2-4; TRBD1 might be the D (5 bases). CDR3 length: 18 amino acids. Germline loops: CDR1 SEHNR, CDR2 FQNEAQ (reference sequence). Trimming pared 5 bases from V and 1 base from J, leaving 21 bases between. CDR3 protein: CASSGQGKVGSAKNIQYF. CDR3 nucleotides: TGTGCCAGCAGCGGGCAGGGCAAAGTTGGTTCGGCCAAAAACATTCAGTACTTC.

Concerning this clonotype itself: This likely comes from a read error, as the CDR3 has no conserved phenylalanine or tryptophan at its end. The CDR3, as DNA: TGCGCCAGCAGCTTTGGCAGGGTGAGCGGCTACACCCTC. This gives the protein CASSFGRVSGYTL. The rearrangement uses TRBV7-9 and TRBJ1-2; TRBD1 is a possible D gene (5 bases). The CDR3 extends over 13 amino acids. Per the germline V gene, CDR1 is SEHNR and CDR2 is FQNEAQ (reference sequence).

For this clonotype: One end of the junction varies from germline; a read error may be responsible. The chain combines TRBV7-8 with TRBJ1-5, with D possibly matching TRBD1 (6 bases). This CDR3 has 14 residues. Germline-derived CDR1 and CDR2 are SGHVS and FQNEAQ. The CDR3 sequence: CATSRGQRNTAQHF. CDR3 nucleotide sequence: TGTGCCACCAGCAGAGGACAGAGGAACACAGCCCAGCATTTT.

This clonotype was seen many times. This rearrangement joins TRBV6-6 to TRBJ1-5; perhaps TRBD1 as D (6 bases). This CDR3 is 15 amino acids long. Germline V lookup: CDR1 MNHNY, CDR2 SVGAGI (reference sequence). Trimming left V 6 bases short and J 1 base short, with 13 bases between. CDR3 DNA: TGTGCCAGCAGCCTCGACAGGTCAAGCAATCAGCCCCAGCATTTT. Translating gives CASSLDRSSNQPQHF.

This clonotype was observed a single time. The V call is TRBV2, the J call TRBJ1-3; D unclear. CDR3 length: 14 residues. The V and J ends lost 1 base and 2 bases respectively, with 6 bases between them. Germline assignment: CDR1 SNHLY and CDR2 FYNNEI. The CDR3 region is CASSEGSTGNTIYF. Here the CDR3 DNA reads TGTGCCAGCAGTGAAGGCAGTACTGGAAACACCATATATTTT. Drawing the rest from reference TRBV2 and TRBJ1-3, the complete variable domain is EPEVTQTPSHQVTQMGQEVILRCVPISNHLYFYWYRQILGQKVEFLVSFYNNEISEKSEIFDDQFSVERPDGSNFTLKIRSTKLEDSAMYFCASSEGSTGNTIYFGEGSWLTVV.

The chain couples TRBV5-4 to TRBJ1-1; 9 positions agree with TRBD1. Germline V CDR1 and CDR2: SGHNT, YYREEE (reference sequence). The ends lost 4 bases at V and 10 bases at J; junction bases unmatched: 8. The CDR3 consists of 13 residues. Here the CDR3 DNA reads TGTGCCAGCAGCCAAGTGGCGGACAGGGGAGCTTTCTTT. Residues: CASSQVADRGAFF. The entire variable domain, with the rest obtained from reference TRBV5-4 and TRBJ1-1, is as follows: ETGVTQSPTHLIKTRGQQVTLRCSSQSGHNTVSWYQQALGQGPQFIFQYYREEENGRGNFPPRFSGLQFPNYSSELNVNALELDDSALYLCASSQVADRGAFFGQGTRLTVV.

The chain carries TRBV7-8 and TRBJ2-7, with D maybe TRBD1 (5 bases). The CDR3 is 12 residues long. The germline V and J ends were trimmed by 5 bases and 7 bases, with 12 bases remaining between them. Germline assignment: CDR1 SGHVS and CDR2 FQNEAQ. The CDR3 nucleotides are TGTGCCAGCAGCCCACAGGCAGAAGAGCAGTACTTC. Protein: CASSPQAEEQYF.